This T cell receptor beta chain was sequenced in a study of blood T cell repertoires in COVID-19 (dated by TCRdb to the early 2020s). Background on the whole study: Samples from collaborators originated in the United States, Italy and Spain and spanned both the acute and convalescent phases of COVID-19. Nearly every sample came with metadata listing a de-identified subject ID, COVID-19 status, age in years and sex. The repertoires were made available in a free public database intended to serve as a resource for research on the immune response to SARS-CoV-2. Samples were obtained from the ongoing ImmuneRACE study (first 160 participants) and from about 1,300 subjects provided by 6 global collaborators. Deeply sampled blood TCRbeta repertoires from subjects exposed to, actively infected with, or recovered from COVID-19 were included in the dataset. The prospective study material was composed of cDNA or gDNA derived from T cells, B-cell-depleted T cells, or PBMCs. Where HLA class I and class II types were available, the types were taken from metadata supplied by the sample provider, not from assay-based typing. Points the paper makes about the study in general: Clinical and demographic metadata were provided uncurated, with the amount varying by source and participant.

Participants in the prospective study were aged about 18 to 95 years, lived in over 20 United States geographic areas, and enrolled through a virtual design. Cohort assignment in the prospective study relied on participant-reported clinical history from a screening survey and a study questionnaire. Recovered participants in ImmuneRACE Cohort 3 were defined as having two consecutive negative NP/OP PCR tests, clearance from a healthcare professional, or resolution of symptoms. Mobile phlebotomists in the prospective study collected whole blood, serum and a nasopharyngeal or oropharyngeal swab from every participant. Over a roughly 2-month period, participants in the prospective study had the option of providing additional blood draws and questionnaires. Prospective study blood samples were shipped either frozen or at room temperature before DNA extraction. The immunoSEQ Assay, a bias-controlled multiplex PCR, was used to amplify TCRbeta CDR3 regions from genomic DNA. The authors' pipeline ran thus. The number of nucleated cells in each sample was estimated by amplification of reference gene primers within the assay. To quantify the absolute abundance of each unique TCRbeta CDR3 rearrangement, sequence reads were collapsed and filtered. For each sample, productive Simpson clonality was calculated as the square root of Simpson's diversity index across productive rearrangements. TCRdb stores this immuneACCESS table with in-frame sequences only. Part of the clones is absent; in the studies checked, under half of the shortfall reflects unresolved V genes, and no reason is known for the rest. The V and J calls and the clone size are those of that table, but D and trimming were determined from the DNA. The sample table lists more than 400,000 clones, around 90% of them with a count of one. The ten largest clones take up around 0.7% of the sample.

The CDR3, cysteine through phenylalanine, is 15 amino acids long. The sequence is cut down to CDR3 DNA, 45 bases in frame from base 1. Cut back by 3 bases and 0 bases, the V and J ends lie 13 bases apart. Reading the germline V gene gives CDR1 SGHRS and CDR2 YFSETQ. As to this clone: Its antigen is unknown. Per-base qualities were not stored, and no clone one base away is much larger.

The chain is encoded by TRBV5-1 joined to TRBJ2-7; the best D guess is TRBD1, with 6 bases matching. This TCR was sampled from a woman under 30 who had recovered from COVID-19. The sample consisted of PBMCs or T cells enriched from blood (not recorded which). The CDR3 protein: CASSSHRQASYEQYF. The nucleotide sequence is given as TGCGCCAGCAGCTCGCACAGACAGGCCTCCTACGAGCAGTACTTC.